This is a list of T cell receptor beta chains from one sample in a study of blood T cell repertoires in COVID-19. TCRdb's table, derived via immunoSEQ multiplex PCR, lists solely in-frame clones and lacks some. The sample yields about 97,000 clones, more than 90% seen once. Sequenced material: peripheral blood. The source is a woman aged 50 to 60 with COVID-19, enrolled during active disease. Both conserved end residues are part of each CDR3. D genes are given only for firm matches. The listing skips clone size in some rows; elsewhere it reads once, few, many or a size class.

>-|TRBV11-2|-|TRBJ1-2
TGTGCCAGCAGCTTAGATATGACAGGCGGCTACACCTTC
CASSLDMTGGYTF
>TRBD1|TRBV4-2|-|TRBJ1-4
TGTGCCAGCAGCCAAGATACCAGGGGGCTAACTAATGAAAAACTGTTTTTT
CASSQDTRGLTNEKLFF
>-|TRBV9|-|TRBJ1-2
TGTGCCAGCAGCTCCGCGACAGACTACTATGGCTACACCTTC
CASSSATDYYGYTF
>-|TRBV27|-|TRBJ1-5
TGTGCCAGCAGTGGGACTCGGGGCCTGGGGCAGCCCCAGCATTTT
CASSGTRGLGQPQHF
>-|TRBV3-1/TRBV3-2|-|TRBJ2-3
TGTGCCAGCAGCCAAGGTAGCCAGAGCGGTACGCAGTATTTT
CASSQGSQSGTQYF
>-|TRBV28|-|TRBJ2-3
TGTGCCACAGAACCGGTTGGGAGGAGCACAGATACGCAGTATTTT
CATEPVGRSTDTQYF
>TRBD1|TRBV5-4|-|TRBJ2-4
TGTGCCAGCAGCCCGGGACAGGGATTTTTGTCCAAAAACATTCAGTACTTC
CASSPGQGFLSKNIQYF
>TRBD2|TRBV18|-|TRBJ2-3
TGTGCCAGCTCACCACCCGGGACTAGCGGACCAGATACGCAGTATTTT
CASSPPGTSGPDTQYF
>-|TRBV19|-|TRBJ1-6
TGTGCCAGTAGTACCGGGACATCAAATTCACCCCTCCACTTT
CASSTGTSNSPLHF
>TRBD2|TRBV28|once|TRBJ2-4
TGTGCCAGCCACAGCGGGGGTTTAGCCAAAAACATTCAGTACTTC
CASHSGGLAKNIQYF
>-|TRBV7-3|-|TRBJ1-1
TGTGCCAGCAGCTTAGGTACAGGGAACACTGAAGCTTTCTTT
CASSLGTGNTEAFF
>TRBD1|TRBV6-2/TRBV6-3|-|TRBJ1-6
TGTGCCAGCAGTTACACCACGAGGGGACAGGGAAGGGGTTCACCCCTCCACTTT
CASSYTTRGQGRGSPLHF
>TRBD2|TRBV29-1|once|TRBJ2-5
TGCAGCGTTGATGGCCCCTCCGGAGGATTGCGGGGGGCGTACCAAGAGACCCAGTACTTC
CSVDGPSGGLRGAYQETQYF
>-|TRBV28|-|TRBJ2-2
TGTGCCAGCATCCCCGAGGGAATTGGGACCGGGGAGCTGTTTTTT
CASIPEGIGTGELFF
>-|TRBV11-2|-|TRBJ2-2
TGTGCCAGCAGCTTAGCCTACAGGGTTCCCGGGGAGCTGTTTTTT
CASSLAYRVPGELFF
>-|TRBV7-9|-|TRBJ1-2
TGTGCCAGCAGCGCCCTTCGAGGGAGGCAGCCCGACTATGGCTACACCTTC
CASSALRGRQPDYGYTF
>TRBD1|TRBV7-6|-|TRBJ2-1
TGTGCCAGCAGCTTAATGGGACAGGGCAATGAGCAGTTCTTC
CASSLMGQGNEQFF
>TRBD2|TRBV6-2/TRBV6-3|-|TRBJ2-1
TGTGCCAGCAGTTACCCAACTAGCGCCCGAAACAATGAGCAGTTCTTC
CASSYPTSARNNEQFF
>-|TRBV7-2|once|TRBJ2-2
TGTGCCAGCAGCTTAGAATCCTCGGGCACCGGGGAGCTGTTTTTT
CASSLESSGTGELFF
>-|TRBV5-1|-|TRBJ1-4
TGCGCCAGCAGCTCCGACCCAAGCGCTAATGAAAAACTGTTTTTT
CASSSDPSANEKLFF
>-|TRBV5-1|-|TRBJ1-2
TGCGCCAGCAGCTTAGGCGCAGGCGGCTACACCTTC
CASSLGAGGYTF
>-|TRBV27|-|TRBJ1-6
TGTGCCAGCAGTTTATCGGCCTTACCAGGGTATAATTCACCCCTCCACTTT
CASSLSALPGYNSPLHF
>TRBD1|TRBV24-1|few|TRBJ1-2
TGTGCCACCAGTGATTTCAGGGGGAGAGGGGGCTACACCTTC
CATSDFRGRGGYTF
>-|TRBV19|-|TRBJ2-3
TGTGCCAGTAGCCCCACAACCGGGGATACGCAGTATTTT
CASSPTTGDTQYF
>-|TRBV18|-|TRBJ1-4
TGTGCCAGCTCTCAGGGGTCTGTGAGGATGAAACTGTTTTTT
CASSQGSVRMKLFF
>TRBD2|TRBV19|-|TRBJ2-5
TGTGCCAGTAGGGGAGGGAATGAGGAGACCCAGTACTTC
CASRGGNEETQYF
>-|TRBV3-1/TRBV3-2|-|TRBJ2-1
TGTGCCAGCAGCCAAGATTGGTCTAGCAATGAGCAGTTCTTC
CASSQDWSSNEQFF
>TRBD1|TRBV19|-|TRBJ1-6
TGTGCCAGTAGTTCCCAACCGGGACAGGGTCATTCACCCCTCCACTTT
CASSSQPGQGHSPLHF
>TRBD1|TRBV7-2|-|TRBJ2-1
TGTGCCAGCAGCTCCGGACAGGATCCGGTTGAGCAGTTCTTC
CASSSGQDPVEQFF
>TRBD1|TRBV7-2|-|TRBJ1-2
TGTGCCAGACCAACAGGGGTAGGCTACACCTTC
CARPTGVGYTF
>TRBD1|TRBV11-2|-|TRBJ1-2
TGTGCCAGCAGCCCGCCGGGACAGGGTGTCTATGGCTACACCTTC
CASSPPGQGVYGYTF
>-|TRBV7-9|-|TRBJ1-2
TGTGCCAGCAGCTTGGGAGGGTACTATGGCTACACCTTC
CASSLGGYYGYTF
>-|TRBV5-1|-|TRBJ2-5
TGCGCCAGCAGCCCGGGGTGGACAGAGTTCTCCCAAGAGACCCAGTACTTC
CASSPGWTEFSQETQYF
>-|TRBV27|-|TRBJ2-2
TGTGCCAGCAGTACCTACCGGACCGGGGAGCTGTTTTTT
CASSTYRTGELFF
>TRBD1|TRBV6-5|many|TRBJ1-5
TGTGCCAGCAGCAGGGGGCCTGGACAGCCCCAGCATTTT
CASSRGPGQPQHF
>-|TRBV6-5|once|TRBJ1-2
TGTGCCAGCAGCCGGGGGACGGAGGTAAATGGCTACACCTTC
CASSRGTEVNGYTF
>TRBD1|TRBV7-2|-|TRBJ1-1
TGTGCCAGCAGCACTGACAGGGGGCTCGGGGGTACTGAAGCTTTCTTT
CASSTDRGLGGTEAFF
>-|TRBV6-2/TRBV6-3|-|TRBJ1-1
TGTGCCAGCAGTACCCCAGACAGCACTGAAGCTTTCTTT
CASSTPDSTEAFF
>TRBD1|TRBV28|-|TRBJ1-2
TGTGCCAGCAGGAGTGACAGGACAGGAGGCTACACCTTC
CASRSDRTGGYTF
>-|TRBV19|-|TRBJ1-2
TGTGCCAGTAGTATTGGGGGGATTTATAGCTACACCTTC
CASSIGGIYSYTF